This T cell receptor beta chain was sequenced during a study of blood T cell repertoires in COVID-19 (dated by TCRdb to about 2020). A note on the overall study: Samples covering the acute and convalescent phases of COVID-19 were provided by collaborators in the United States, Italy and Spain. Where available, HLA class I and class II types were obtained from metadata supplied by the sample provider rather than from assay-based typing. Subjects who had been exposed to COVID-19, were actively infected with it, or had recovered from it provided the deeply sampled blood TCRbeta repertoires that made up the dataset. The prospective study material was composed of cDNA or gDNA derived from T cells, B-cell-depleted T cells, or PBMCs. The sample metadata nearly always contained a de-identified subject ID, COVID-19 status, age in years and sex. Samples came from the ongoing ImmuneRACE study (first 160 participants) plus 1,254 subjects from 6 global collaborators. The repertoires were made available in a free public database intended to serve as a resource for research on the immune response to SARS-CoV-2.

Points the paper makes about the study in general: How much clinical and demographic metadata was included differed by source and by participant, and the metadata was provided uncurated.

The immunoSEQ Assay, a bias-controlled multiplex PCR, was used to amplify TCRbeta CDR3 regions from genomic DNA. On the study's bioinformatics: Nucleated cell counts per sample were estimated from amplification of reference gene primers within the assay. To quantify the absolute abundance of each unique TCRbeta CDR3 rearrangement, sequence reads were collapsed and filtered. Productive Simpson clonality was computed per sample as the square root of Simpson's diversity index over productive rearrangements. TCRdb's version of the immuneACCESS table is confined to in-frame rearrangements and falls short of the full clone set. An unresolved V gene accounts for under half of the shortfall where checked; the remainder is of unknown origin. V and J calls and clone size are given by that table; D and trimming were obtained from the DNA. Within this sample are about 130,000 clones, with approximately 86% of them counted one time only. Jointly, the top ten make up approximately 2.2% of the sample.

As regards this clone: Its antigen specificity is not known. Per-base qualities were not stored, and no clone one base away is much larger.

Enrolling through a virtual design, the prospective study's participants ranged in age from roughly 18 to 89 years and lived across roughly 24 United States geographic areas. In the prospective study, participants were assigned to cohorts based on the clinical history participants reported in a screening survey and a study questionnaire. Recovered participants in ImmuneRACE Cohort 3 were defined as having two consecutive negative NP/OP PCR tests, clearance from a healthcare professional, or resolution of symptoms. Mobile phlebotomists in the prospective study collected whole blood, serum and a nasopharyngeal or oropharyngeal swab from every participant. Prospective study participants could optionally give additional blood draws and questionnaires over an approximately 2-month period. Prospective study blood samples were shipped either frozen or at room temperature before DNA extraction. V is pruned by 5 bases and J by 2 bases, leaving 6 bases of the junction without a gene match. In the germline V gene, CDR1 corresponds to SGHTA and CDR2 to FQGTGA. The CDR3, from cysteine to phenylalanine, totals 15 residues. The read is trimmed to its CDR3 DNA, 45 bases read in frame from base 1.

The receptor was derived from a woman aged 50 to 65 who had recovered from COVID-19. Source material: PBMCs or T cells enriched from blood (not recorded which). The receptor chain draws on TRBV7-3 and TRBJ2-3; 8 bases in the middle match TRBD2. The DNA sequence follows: TGTGCCAGCAGCCCATCGGGGGGGTACACAGATACGCAGTATTTT. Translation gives CASSPSGGYTDTQYF.